This TCR beta chain was obtained from a study of blood T cell repertoires in COVID-19. Study overall: Sites in the United States, Italy and Spain provided acute and convalescent COVID-19 samples. The cDNA or gDNA used as material had been derived from T cells, B-cell-depleted T cells, or PBMCs.

The CDR3 sequence is 13 residues long. With 10 bases removed from V and 0 bases from J, the gap between germline ends came to 10 bases. Germline lookup yields CDR1 MDHEN and CDR2 SYDVKM. Original analysis: Estimation of nucleated cell counts was performed using reference gene primer amplification. The method was immunoSEQ multiplex PCR; TCRdb's version includes in-frame clones alone and lacks a portion of them. That table supplies the V and J calls and clone size; D and trimming were determined from the DNA. The table has about 140,000 clones, about 83% seen once; the top ten hold around 4.5%. The sample taken for sequencing was peripheral blood. This chain joins TRBV28 and TRBJ1-3, with D unresolved. The sequence was collected from a middle-aged woman with acute or convalescent COVID-19. As DNA, the CDR3 is TGTGCCATTTCGTCCGTCTCTGGAAACACCATATATTTT. It codes for CAISSVSGNTIYF.